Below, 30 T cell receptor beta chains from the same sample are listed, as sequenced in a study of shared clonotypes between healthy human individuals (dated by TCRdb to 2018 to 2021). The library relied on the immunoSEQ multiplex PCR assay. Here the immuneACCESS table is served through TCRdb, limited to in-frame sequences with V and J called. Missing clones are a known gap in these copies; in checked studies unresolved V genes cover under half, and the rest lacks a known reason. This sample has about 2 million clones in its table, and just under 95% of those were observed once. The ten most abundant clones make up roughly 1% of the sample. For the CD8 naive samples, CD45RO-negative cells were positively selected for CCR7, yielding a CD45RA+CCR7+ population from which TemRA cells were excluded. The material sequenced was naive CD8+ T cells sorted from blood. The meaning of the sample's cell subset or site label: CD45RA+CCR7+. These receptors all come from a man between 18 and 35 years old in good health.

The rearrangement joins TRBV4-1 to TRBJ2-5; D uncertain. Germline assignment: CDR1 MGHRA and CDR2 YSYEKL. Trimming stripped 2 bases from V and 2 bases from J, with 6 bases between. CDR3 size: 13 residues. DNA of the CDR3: TGCGCCAGCAGCCAATCTCAGCAAGAGACCCAGTACTTC. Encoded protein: CASSQSQQETQYF.

CDR3 nucleotides: TGTGCCAGCAGCTTGGGGTTCAAGGGACCGGACGACTATGGCTACACCTTC. This encodes CASSLGFKGPDDYGYTF. The rearrangement joins TRBV5-6 to TRBJ1-2; a weak D match, TRBD1 (5 bases). The CDR3 totals 17 residues. Germline-derived CDR1 and CDR2 are SGHDT and YYEEEE. Trimming pared 0 bases from V and 3 bases from J, leaving 18 bases between.

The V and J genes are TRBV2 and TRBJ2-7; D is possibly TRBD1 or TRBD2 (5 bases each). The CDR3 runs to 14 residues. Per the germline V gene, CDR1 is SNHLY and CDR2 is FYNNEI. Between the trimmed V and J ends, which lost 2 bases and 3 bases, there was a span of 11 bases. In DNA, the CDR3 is TGTGCCAGCAGTGAATTAGGGGAGAGCTACGAGCAGTACTTC. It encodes CASSELGESYEQYF.

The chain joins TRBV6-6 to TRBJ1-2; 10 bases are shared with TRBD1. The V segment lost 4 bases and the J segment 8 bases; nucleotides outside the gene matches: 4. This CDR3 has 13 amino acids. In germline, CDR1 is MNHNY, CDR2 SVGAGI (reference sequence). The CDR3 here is CASSSGTGEGYTF. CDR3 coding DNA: TGTGCCAGCAGTTCTGGGACAGGGGAAGGCTACACCTTC.

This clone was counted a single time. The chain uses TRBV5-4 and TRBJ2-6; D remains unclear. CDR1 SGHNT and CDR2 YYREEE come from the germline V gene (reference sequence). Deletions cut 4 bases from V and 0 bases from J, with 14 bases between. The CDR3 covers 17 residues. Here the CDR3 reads CASSILDPSSGANVLTF. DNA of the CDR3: TGTGCCAGCAGCATCCTGGACCCCAGCTCTGGGGCCAACGTCCTGACTTTC.

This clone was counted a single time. DNA for the CDR3: TGTGCCAGCAGCTTGTGGACAGGGAGAGGGGGCTACACCTTC. Translation: CASSLWTGRGGYTF. The rearrangement links TRBV5-4 to TRBJ1-2; 8 bases are shared with TRBD1. Germline trimming cut 1 base from V and 8 bases from J; bases unmatched to any gene: 7. The CDR3 has 14 amino acids. Germline assignment: CDR1 SGHNT and CDR2 YYREEE (reference sequence).

The CDR3 DNA reads as TGTGCCAGCACGGGCAGGGGAGGGGGCAGCGAGACCCAGTACTTC. It encodes CASTGRGGGSETQYF. The chain couples TRBV7-9 to TRBJ2-5, with D possibly being TRBD1 or TRBD2 (7 bases each). Germline CDR1 is SEHNR and CDR2 is FQNEAQ (reference sequence). This CDR3 has 15 amino acids. V was cut by 7 bases and J by 5 bases, with 20 bases left in between.

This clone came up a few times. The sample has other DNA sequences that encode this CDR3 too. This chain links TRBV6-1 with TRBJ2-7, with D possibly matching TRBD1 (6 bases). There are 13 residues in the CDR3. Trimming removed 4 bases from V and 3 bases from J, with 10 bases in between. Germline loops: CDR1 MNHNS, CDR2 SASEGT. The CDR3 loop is CASSVRTVYEQYF. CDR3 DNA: TGTGCCAGCAGTGTACGGACAGTCTACGAGCAGTACTTC.

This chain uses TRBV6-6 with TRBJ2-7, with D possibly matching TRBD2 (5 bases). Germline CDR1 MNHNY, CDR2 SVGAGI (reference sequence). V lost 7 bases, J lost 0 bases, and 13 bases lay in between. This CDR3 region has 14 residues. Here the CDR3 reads CASTTSGSSYEQYF. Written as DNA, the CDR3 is TGTGCCAGCACTACAAGCGGAAGCTCCTACGAGCAGTACTTC.

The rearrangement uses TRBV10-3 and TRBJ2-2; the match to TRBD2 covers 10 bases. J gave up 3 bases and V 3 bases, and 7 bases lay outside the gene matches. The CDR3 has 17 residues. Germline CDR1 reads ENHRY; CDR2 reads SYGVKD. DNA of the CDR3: TGTGCCATCAGTGACCCAGCGGGGGGGCTAGACACCGGGGAGCTGTTTTTT. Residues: CAISDPAGGLDTGELFF.

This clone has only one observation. The DNA of the CDR3 is TGTGCCAGCAGACCGAGGGGTACCACCGGGGAGCTGTTTTTT. Translation gives CASRPRGTTGELFF. The chain joins TRBV28 to TRBJ2-2, with D possibly called TRBD1 or TRBD2 (5 bases each). V dropped 6 bases and J dropped 4 bases, with 12 bases sitting between them. The CDR3 spans 14 residues. Germline CDR1 is MDHEN and CDR2 is SYDVKM.

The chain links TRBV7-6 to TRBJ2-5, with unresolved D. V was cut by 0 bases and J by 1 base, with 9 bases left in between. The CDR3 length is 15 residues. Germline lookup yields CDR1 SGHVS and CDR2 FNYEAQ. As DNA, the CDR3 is TGTGCCAGCAGCTTAGCGAGGAATTTCCAAGAGACCCAGTACTTC. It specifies CASSLARNFQETQYF.

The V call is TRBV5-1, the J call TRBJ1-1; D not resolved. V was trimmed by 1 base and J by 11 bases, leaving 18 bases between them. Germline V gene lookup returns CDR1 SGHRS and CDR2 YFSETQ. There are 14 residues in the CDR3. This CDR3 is CASSLLPGDAGAFF. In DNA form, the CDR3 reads TGCGCCAGCAGCTTGTTGCCAGGCGACGCGGGGGCTTTCTTT.

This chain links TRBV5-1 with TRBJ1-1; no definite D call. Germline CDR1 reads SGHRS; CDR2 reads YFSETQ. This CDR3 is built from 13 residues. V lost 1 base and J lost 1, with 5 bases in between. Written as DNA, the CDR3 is TGCGCCAGCAGCTTGTGGCAGAACACTGAAGCTTTCTTT. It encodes CASSLWQNTEAFF.

CDR3 coding DNA: TGCGCCAGCAGCTCCTGGACAGGGGACACCGGGGAGCTGTTTTTT. This sequence encodes CASSSWTGDTGELFF. The chain uses TRBV5-1 and TRBJ2-2; 9 bases align to TRBD1. Germline CDR1 is SGHRS and CDR2 is YFSETQ. With 3 bases clipped from V and 3 bases from J, the junction kept 3 bases outside the gene matches. This CDR3 is 15 amino acids long.

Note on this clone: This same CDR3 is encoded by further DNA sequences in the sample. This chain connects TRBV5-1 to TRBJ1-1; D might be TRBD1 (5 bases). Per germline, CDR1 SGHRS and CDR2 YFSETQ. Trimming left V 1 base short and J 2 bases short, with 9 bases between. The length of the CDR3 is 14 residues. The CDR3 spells CASSLSGGNTEAFF. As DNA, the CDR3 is TGCGCCAGCAGCTTGTCCGGGGGAAACACTGAAGCTTTCTTT.

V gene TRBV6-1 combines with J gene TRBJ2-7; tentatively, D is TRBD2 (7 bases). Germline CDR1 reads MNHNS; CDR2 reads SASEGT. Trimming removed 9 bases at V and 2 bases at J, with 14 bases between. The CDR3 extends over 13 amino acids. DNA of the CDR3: TGTGCCAGTGGGGAGGGGGAGACCTACGAGCAGTACTTC. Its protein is CASGEGETYEQYF.

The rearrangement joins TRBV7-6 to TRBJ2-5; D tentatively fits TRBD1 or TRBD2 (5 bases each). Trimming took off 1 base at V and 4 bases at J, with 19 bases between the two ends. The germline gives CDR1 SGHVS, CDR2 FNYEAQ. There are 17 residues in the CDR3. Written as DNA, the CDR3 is TGTGCCAGCAGCTTAGAGGCCGCGTTCACGGGGCGAGAGACCCAGTACTTC. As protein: CASSLEAAFTGRETQYF.

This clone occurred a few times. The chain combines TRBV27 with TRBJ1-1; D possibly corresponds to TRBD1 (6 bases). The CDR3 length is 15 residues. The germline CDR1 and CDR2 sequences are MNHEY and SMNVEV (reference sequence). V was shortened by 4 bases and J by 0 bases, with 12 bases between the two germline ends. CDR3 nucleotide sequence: TGTGCCAGCAGTTCCGCGGACAGTATGAACACTGAAGCTTTCTTT. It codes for CASSSADSMNTEAFF.

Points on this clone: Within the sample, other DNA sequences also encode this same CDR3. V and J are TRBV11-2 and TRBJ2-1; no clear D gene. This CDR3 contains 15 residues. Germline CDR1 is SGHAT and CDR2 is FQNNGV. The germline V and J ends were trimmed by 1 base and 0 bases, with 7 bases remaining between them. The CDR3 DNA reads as TGTGCCAGCAGCTTAGTGGGCGGCTCCTACAATGAGCAGTTCTTC. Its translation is CASSLVGGSYNEQFF. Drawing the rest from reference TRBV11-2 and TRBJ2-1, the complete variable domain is EAGVAQSPRYKIIEKRQSVAFWCNPISGHATLYWYQQILGQGPKLLIQFQNNGVVDDSQLPKDRFSAERLKGVDSTLKIQPAKLEDSAVYLCASSLVGGSYNEQFFGPGTRLTVL.

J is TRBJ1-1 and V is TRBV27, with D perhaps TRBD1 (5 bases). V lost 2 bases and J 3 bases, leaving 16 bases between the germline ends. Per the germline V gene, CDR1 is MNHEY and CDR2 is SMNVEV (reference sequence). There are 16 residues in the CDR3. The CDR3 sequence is CASSLGGPLGHTEAFF. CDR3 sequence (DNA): TGTGCCAGCAGTTTAGGGGGACCCCTCGGGCACACTGAAGCTTTCTTT.

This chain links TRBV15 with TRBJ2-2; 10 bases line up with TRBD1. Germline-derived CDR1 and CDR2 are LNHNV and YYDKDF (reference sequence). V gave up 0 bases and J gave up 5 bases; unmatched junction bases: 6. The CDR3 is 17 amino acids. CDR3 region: CATSRDGGTGATGELFF. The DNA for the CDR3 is TGTGCCACCAGCAGAGATGGAGGGACAGGGGCGACCGGGGAGCTGTTTTTT. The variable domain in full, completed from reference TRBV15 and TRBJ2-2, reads DAMVIQNPRYQVTQFGKPVTLSCSQTLNHNVMYWYQQKSSQAPKLLFHYYDKDFNNEADTPDNFQSRRPNTSFCFLDIRSPGLGDTAMYLCATSRDGGTGATGELFFGEGSRLTVL.

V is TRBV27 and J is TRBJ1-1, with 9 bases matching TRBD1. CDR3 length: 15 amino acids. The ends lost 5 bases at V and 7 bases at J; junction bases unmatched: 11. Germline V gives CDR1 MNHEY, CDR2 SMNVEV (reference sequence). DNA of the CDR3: TGTGCCAGCAGTGGGGACAGGGACAGTCTGGGTGAAGCTTTCTTT. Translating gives CASSGDRDSLGEAFF.

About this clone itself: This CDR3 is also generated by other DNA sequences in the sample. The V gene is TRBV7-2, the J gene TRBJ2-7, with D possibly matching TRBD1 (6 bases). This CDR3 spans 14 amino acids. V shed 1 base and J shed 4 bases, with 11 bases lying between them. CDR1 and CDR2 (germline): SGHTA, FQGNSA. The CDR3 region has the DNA TGTGCCAGCAGCTTAGGGCAGGGGTTGTACGAGCAGTACTTC. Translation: CASSLGQGLYEQYF.

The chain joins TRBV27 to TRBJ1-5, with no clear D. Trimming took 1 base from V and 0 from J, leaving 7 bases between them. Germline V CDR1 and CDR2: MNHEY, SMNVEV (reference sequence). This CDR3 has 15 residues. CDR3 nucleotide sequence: TGTGCCAGCAGTTTATTCGCTAATAGCAATCAGCCCCAGCATTTT. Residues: CASSLFANSNQPQHF.

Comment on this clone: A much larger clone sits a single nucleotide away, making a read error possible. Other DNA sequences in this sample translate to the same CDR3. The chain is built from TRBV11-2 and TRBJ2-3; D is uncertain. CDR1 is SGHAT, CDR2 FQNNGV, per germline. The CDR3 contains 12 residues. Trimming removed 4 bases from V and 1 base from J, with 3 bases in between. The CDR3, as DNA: TGTGCCAGCAGCTCAGGCACAGATACGCAGTATTTT. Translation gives CASSSGTDTQYF.

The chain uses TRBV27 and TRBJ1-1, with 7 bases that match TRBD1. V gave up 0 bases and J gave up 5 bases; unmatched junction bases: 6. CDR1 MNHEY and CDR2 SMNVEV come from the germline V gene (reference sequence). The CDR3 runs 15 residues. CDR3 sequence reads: CASSLSLRGETEAFF. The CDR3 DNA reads TGTGCCAGCAGTTTATCACTCAGGGGGGAGACTGAAGCTTTCTTT.

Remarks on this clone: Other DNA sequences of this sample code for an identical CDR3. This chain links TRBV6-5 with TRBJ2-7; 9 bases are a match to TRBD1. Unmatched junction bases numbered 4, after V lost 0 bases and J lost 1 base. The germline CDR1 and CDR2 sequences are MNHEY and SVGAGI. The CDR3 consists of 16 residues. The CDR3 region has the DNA TGTGCCAGCAGTTACTCGACAGGGGGGATTTCCTACGAGCAGTACTTC. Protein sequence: CASSYSTGGISYEQYF.

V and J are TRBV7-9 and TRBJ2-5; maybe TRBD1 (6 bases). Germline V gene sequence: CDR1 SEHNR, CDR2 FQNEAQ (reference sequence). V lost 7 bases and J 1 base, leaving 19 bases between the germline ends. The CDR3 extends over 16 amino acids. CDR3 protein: CASIPEISGAQETQYF. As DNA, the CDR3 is TGTGCCAGCATCCCGGAAATATCAGGGGCCCAAGAGACCCAGTACTTC.

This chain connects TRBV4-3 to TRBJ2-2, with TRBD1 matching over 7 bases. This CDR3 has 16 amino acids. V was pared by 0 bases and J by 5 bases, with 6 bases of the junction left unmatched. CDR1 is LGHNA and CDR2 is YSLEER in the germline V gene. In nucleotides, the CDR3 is TGCGCCAGCAGCCAAGACAAGGGGGCTCGGACCGGGGAGCTGTTTTTT. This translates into CASSQDKGARTGELFF.